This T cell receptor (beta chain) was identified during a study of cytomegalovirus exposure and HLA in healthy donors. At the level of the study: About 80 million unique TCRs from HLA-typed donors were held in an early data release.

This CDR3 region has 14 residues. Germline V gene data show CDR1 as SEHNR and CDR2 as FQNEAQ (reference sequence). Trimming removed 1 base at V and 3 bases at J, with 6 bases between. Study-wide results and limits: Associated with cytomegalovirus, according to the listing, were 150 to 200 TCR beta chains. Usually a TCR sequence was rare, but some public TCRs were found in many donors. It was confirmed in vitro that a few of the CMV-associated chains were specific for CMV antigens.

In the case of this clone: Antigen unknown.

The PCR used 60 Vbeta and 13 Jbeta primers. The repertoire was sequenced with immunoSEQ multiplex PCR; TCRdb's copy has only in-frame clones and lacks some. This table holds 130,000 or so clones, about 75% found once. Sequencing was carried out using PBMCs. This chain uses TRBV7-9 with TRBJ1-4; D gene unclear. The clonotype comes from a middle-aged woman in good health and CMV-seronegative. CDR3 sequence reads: CASSLVTPNEKLFF. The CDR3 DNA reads TGTGCCAGCAGCTTAGTTACTCCTAATGAAAAACTGTTTTTT. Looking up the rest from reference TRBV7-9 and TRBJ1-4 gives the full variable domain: DTGVSQNPRHKITKRGQNVTFRCDPISEHNRLYWYRQTLGQGPEFLTYFQNEAQLEKSRLLSDRFSAERPKGSFSTLEIQRTEQGDSAMYLCASSLVTPNEKLFFGSGTQLSVL.